This TCR beta chain was recorded in a study of OX40 agonist ivuxolimab in advanced cancers. CDR3 length equals 13 residues. CDR1 is SEHNR, CDR2 FQNEAQ, per germline (reference sequence). V was clipped by 5 bases and J by 1 base, with 9 bases between them. Generated by immunoSEQ multiplex PCR, the TCRdb table keeps only in-frame clones and is missing some. Found here are more than 45,000 clones, approximately 88% of them singletons; the top ten hold roughly 4.2%. The sequencing here drew on CD4+ or CD8+ T cells sorted from blood, taken in a trial of the OX40 agonist ivuxolimab. This chain uses TRBV7-9 with TRBJ2-7, with D perhaps TRBD2 (6 bases). The TCR originated in an adult with an advanced solid tumor such as melanoma, head and neck, liver or kidney cancer. CDR3 sequence (DNA): TGTGCCAGCAGCGGGACTCAGTCCTACGAGCAGTACTTC. Protein sequence: CASSGTQSYEQYF.